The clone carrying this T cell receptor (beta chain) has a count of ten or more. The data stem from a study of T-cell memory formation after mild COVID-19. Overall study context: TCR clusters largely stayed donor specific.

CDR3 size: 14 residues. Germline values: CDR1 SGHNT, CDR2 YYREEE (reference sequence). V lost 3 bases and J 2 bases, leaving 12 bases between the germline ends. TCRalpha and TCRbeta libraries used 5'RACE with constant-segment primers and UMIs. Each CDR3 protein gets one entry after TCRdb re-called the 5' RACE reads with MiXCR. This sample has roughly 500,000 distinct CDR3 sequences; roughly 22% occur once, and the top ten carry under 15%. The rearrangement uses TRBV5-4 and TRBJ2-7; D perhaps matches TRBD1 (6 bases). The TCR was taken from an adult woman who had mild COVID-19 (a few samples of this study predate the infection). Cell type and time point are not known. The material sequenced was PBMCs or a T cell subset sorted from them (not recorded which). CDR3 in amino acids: CASSSYRVPYEQYF. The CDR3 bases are TGTGCCAGCAGCTCTTACAGGGTTCCCTACGAGCAGTACTTC.